This T cell receptor (delta chain) originates from a study of Vδ1+ human thymocytes. This CDR3 region has 13 residues. Trimming took 4 bases from V and 1 from J, leaving 7 bases between them. Germline V CDR1 and CDR2: TSWWSYY, QGS. This clone was found a few times. Antigen unknown. Between 98% and 99.6% of sorted thymocytes were Vdelta1+. Extracted RNA was reverse transcribed into cDNA. Multiplex PCR used pooled V-gene forward primers and a constant-region reverse primer to amplify CDR3s. TCRdb made new clone calls on the multiplex PCR reads using CATT. The sample records under 85,000 delta-chain clones, approximately 37% being singletons. General observations from the study: Thymic TRG and TRD repertoires appeared highly polyclonal. Despite high sort purity, roughly 21% of thymic T cell receptor delta sequences were Vdelta2.

Input material: Vdelta1+ gamma-delta thymocytes from the thymus. Subset of the sample: FACS-sorted CD3+ TCRalphabeta- TCRVdelta1+ TCRVdelta2- thymocytes. The source of this sequence is a boy under two years old who had congenital heart surgery. The chain uses TRDV1 and TRDJ1, with a weak D call TRDD3 (5 bases). CDR3: CALGGTGTDKLIF. The CDR3 nucleotides read TGTGCTCTTGGGGGAACTGGCACCGATAAACTCATCTTT.